This T cell receptor beta chain was captured by sequencing in a study of glioma-infiltrating T cells after dendritic cell vaccination. About the research overall: Monocyte-derived dendritic cells, cultured 7 to 8 days with IL-4 and GM-CSF, were pulsed with autologous tumor lysate.

Germline V gene sequence: CDR1 MNHNY, CDR2 SVGAGI (reference sequence). The ends were cut back, 4 bases at V and 1 base at J, with 14 bases in the middle. The length of the CDR3 is 15 residues. None of the glioblastoma patients had an isocitrate dehydrogenase mutation. The immunoSEQ assay amplified TCRB CDR3 from up to roughly 2 ug DNA. Clones were read by immunoSEQ multiplex PCR, and TCRdb kept only the in-frame ones, dropping some. Of fewer than 45,000 clones listed, approximately 82% are singletons. The sequence was collected from a human donor with glioblastoma. This specimen consisted of blood, obtained before dendritic cell vaccination. The chain joins TRBV6-6 to TRBJ2-7; possibly TRBD1 for D (6 bases). The CDR3 is CASSSRQVGSYEQYF. CDR3 sequence (DNA): TGTGCCAGCAGTTCCCGACAGGTGGGGTCCTACGAGCAGTACTTC.